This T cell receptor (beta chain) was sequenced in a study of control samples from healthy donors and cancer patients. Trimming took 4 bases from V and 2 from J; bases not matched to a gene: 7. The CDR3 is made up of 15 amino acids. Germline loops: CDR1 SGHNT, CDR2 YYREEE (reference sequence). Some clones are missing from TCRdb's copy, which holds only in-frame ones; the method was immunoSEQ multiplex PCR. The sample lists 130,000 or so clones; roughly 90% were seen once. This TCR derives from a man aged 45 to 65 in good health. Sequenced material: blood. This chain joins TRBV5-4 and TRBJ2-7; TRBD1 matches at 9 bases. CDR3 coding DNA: TGTGCCAGCAGCGAAGCGAGGACAGGGGCCTACGAGCAGTACTTC. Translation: CASSEARTGAYEQYF.